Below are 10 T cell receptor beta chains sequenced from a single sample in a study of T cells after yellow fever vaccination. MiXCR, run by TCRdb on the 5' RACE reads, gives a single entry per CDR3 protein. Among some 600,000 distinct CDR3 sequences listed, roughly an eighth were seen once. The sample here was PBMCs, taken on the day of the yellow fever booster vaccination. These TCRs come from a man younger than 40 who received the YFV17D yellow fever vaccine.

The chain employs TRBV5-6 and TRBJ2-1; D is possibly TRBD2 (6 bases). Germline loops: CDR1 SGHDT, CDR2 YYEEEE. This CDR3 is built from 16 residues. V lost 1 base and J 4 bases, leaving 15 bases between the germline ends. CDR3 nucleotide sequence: TGTGCCAGCAGCTTGAGGCTAAGCGGGTCTTACAATGAGCAGTTCTTC. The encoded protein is CASSLRLSGSYNEQFF. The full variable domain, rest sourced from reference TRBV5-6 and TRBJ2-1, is DAGVTQSPTHLIKTRGQQVTLRCSPKSGHDTVSWYQQALGQGPQFIFQYYEEEERQRGNFPDRFSGHQFPNYSSELNVNALLLGDSALYLCASSLRLSGSYNEQFFGPGTRLTVL.

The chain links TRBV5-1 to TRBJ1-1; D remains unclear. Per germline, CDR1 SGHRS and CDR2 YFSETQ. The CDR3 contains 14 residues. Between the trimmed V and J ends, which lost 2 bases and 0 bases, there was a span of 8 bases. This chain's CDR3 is CASSFLPVNTEAFF. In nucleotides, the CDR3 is TGCGCCAGCAGCTTTCTCCCGGTGAACACTGAAGCTTTCTTT.

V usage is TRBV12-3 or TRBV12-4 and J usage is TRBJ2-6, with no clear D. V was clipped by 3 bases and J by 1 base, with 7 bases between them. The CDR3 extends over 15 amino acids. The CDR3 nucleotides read TGTGCCAGCAGTTTTCAACAATCTGGGGCCAACGTCCTGACTTTC. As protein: CASSFQQSGANVLTF.

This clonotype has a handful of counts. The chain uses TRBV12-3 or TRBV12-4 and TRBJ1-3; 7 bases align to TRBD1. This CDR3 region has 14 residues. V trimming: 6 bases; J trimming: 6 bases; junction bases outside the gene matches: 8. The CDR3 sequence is CASSLSGGLNTIYF. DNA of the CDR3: TGTGCCAGCAGCCTCTCAGGGGGATTAAACACCATATATTTT.

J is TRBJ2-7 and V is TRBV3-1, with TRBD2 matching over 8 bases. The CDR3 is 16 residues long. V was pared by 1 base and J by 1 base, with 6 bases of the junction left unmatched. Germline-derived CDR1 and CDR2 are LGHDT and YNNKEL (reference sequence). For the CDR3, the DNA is TGTGCCAGCAGCCAAGCCGGGACTAGGGGTTCCTACGAGCAGTACTTC. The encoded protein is CASSQAGTRGSYEQYF.

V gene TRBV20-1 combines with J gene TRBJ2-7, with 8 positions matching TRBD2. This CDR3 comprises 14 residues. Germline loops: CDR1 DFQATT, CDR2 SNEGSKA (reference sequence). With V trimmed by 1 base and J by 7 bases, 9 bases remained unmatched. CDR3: CSARVSGGVAEQYF. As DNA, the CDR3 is TGCAGTGCTAGAGTTTCCGGGGGGGTTGCTGAGCAGTACTTC.

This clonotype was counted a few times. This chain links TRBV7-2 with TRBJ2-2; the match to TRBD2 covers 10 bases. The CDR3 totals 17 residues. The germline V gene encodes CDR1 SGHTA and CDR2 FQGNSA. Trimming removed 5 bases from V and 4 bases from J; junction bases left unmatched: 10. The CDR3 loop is CASSPTSGLRGTGELFF. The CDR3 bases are TGTGCCAGCAGCCCGACTAGCGGGCTGCGAGGCACCGGGGAGCTGTTTTTT.

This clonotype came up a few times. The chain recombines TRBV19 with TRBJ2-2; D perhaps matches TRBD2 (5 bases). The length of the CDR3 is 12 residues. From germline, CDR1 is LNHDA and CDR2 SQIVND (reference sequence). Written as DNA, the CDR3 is TGTGGAGCAGGCGGGTTCACCGGGGAGCTGTTTTTT. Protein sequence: CGAGGFTGELFF.

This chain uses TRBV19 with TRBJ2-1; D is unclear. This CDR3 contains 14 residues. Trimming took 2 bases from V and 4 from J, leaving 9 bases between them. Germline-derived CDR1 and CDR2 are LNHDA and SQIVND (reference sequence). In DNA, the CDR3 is TGTGCCAGTAGTATACCGTCGGGTTACAATGAGCAGTTCTTC. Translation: CASSIPSGYNEQFF. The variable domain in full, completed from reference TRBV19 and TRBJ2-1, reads DGGITQSPKYLFRKEGQNVTLSCEQNLNHDAMYWYRQDPGQGLRLIYYSQIVNDFQKGDIAEGYSVSREKKESFPLTVTSAQKNPTAFYLCASSIPSGYNEQFFGPGTRLTVL.

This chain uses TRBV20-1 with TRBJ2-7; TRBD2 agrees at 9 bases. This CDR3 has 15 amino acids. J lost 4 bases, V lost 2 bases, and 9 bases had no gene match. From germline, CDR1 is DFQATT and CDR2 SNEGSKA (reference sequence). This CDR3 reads CSARNPAGGGYEQYF. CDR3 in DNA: TGCAGTGCTAGAAACCCAGCGGGAGGTGGGTACGAGCAGTACTTC.